This T cell receptor beta chain was identified during a study of blood T cell repertoires in COVID-19. For the study at large: Spain, Italy and the United States supplied samples that represented acute and convalescent COVID-19. PBMCs, B-cell-depleted T cells, or T cells provided the cDNA or gDNA that made up the material.

Original processing notes: Amplification of reference gene primers provided the estimated nucleated cell counts. TCRdb's copy holds only in-frame clones and misses some; the assay was immunoSEQ multiplex PCR. The V and J calls and clone size were taken over from that table, and D and trimming were inferred from the DNA. Altogether about 46,000 clones are present, 86% being singletons, with the ten largest covering more than 15%. CDR1 and CDR2 (germline): LGHDT, YNNKEL (reference sequence). Trimming removed 3 bases from V and 0 bases from J, with 15 bases in between. The CDR3 length is 16 residues. The sequenced sample was peripheral blood. The chain couples TRBV3-1 (or the pseudogene TRBV3-2) to TRBJ2-7; D is unclear. The TCR sequence derives from a man in his 60s with active or convalescent COVID-19. CDR3 in amino acids: CASSQESTGGSYEQYF. The CDR3 DNA is TGTGCCAGCAGCCAGGAATCGACTGGCGGCTCCTACGAGCAGTACTTC.